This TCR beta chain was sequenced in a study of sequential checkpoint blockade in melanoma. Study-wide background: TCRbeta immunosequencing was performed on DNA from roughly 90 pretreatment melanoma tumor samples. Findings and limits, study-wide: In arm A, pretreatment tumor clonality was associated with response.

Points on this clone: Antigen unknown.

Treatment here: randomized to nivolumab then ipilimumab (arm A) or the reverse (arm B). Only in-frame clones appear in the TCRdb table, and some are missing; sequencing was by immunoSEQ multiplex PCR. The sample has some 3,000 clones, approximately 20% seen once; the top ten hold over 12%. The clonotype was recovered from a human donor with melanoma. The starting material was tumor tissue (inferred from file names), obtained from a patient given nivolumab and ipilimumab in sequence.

CDR3 coding DNA: TGTGCCACCAGCAGAGATCCGTTCACTTACGAGCAGTACTTC. Its translation is CATSRDPFTYEQYF. The chain is built from TRBV15 and TRBJ2-7, with no clear D. In germline, CDR1 is LNHNV, CDR2 YYDKDF (reference sequence). Trimming cost V 0 bases and J 4 bases, with 10 bases left between them. The CDR3 runs 14 residues.